A single sample is the source of the 32 T cell receptor beta chains below, sequenced in a study of T cell repertoires in cytomegalovirus infection. These receptors have no known antigen. TCRdb reanalysed the reads using MiXCR and keeps one entry per CDR3 protein. The data contain approximately 310,000 distinct CDR3 sequences, just under 25% of them singletons. This specimen was cultured PBMCs, taken from culture after CMV antigen stimulation. The receptors shown here come from a human donor in good health (CMV status not recorded). Some clones in this sample may be carry-over from other donors' samples.

V gene TRBV28 combines with J gene TRBJ1-5; possible D gene TRBD1, 5 bases. The ends were cut back, 3 bases at V and 7 bases at J, with 19 bases in the middle. The CDR3 has 16 residues. Germline V gene data show CDR1 as MDHEN and CDR2 as SYDVKM. DNA of the CDR3: TGTGCCAGCAGTTTCCTAACTGGGGGATCGAGGCAGCCCCAGCATTTT. Translating gives CASSFLTGGSRQPQHF.

Many counts were recorded for this clonotype. The rearrangement joins TRBV6-2 or TRBV6-3 to TRBJ2-3; possible D gene TRBD1, 5 bases. Germline V gene data show CDR1 as MNHEY and CDR2 as SVGEGT. CDR3 length: 15 amino acids. Between the trimmed V and J ends, which lost 2 bases and 7 bases, there was a span of 16 bases. CDR3 in amino acids: CASSYQGTVGNTQYF. CDR3 DNA sequence: TGTGCCAGCAGTTACCAGGGTACTGTAGGCAATACGCAGTATTTT.

V usage is TRBV11-2 and J usage is TRBJ2-1, with 7 bases that match TRBD2. The CDR3 contains 12 residues. Looked up from germline, CDR1 is SGHAT and CDR2 is FQNNGV. V was pared by 8 bases and J by 7 bases, with 5 bases of the junction left unmatched. The CDR3 protein is CASGRAFNEQFF. Here the CDR3 DNA reads TGTGCCAGCGGGAGGGCCTTTAATGAGCAGTTCTTC.

This clonotype has just a few counts. The chain is built from TRBV28 and TRBJ1-5, with D tentatively TRBD1 (5 bases). CDR1 and CDR2 (germline): MDHEN, SYDVKM. The V end lost 7 bases, the J end lost 4 bases, and 14 bases lay between the germline ends. The CDR3 runs to 14 residues. The CDR3: CASNDGTMNQPQHF. The CDR3, as DNA: TGTGCCAGCAACGACGGGACGATGAATCAGCCCCAGCATTTT.

The V call is TRBV29-1, the J call TRBJ1-6, with D unclear. This CDR3 comprises 13 residues. Germline values: CDR1 SQVTM, CDR2 ANQGSEA. The DNA of the CDR3 is TGCTCCGTCCGAAAGGCGGCGAATTCACCCCTCCACTTT. It is translated as CSVRKAANSPLHF.

V usage is TRBV28 and J usage is TRBJ2-1, with 10 bases lining up with TRBD2. The CDR3 is 15 residues long. Unmatched junction bases numbered 7, after V lost 3 bases and J lost 8 bases. Germline V gives CDR1 MDHEN, CDR2 SYDVKM. The chain's CDR3 is CASSFSGRAADEQFF. Here the CDR3 DNA reads TGTGCCAGCAGTTTCAGCGGGAGGGCCGCGGATGAGCAGTTCTTC.

This clonotype has a handful of counts. The chain joins TRBV20-1 to TRBJ2-7; D could derive from TRBD1 or TRBD2 (5 bases each). Germline lookup yields CDR1 DFQATT and CDR2 SNEGSKA (reference sequence). This CDR3 has 13 residues. V lost 5 bases and J 5 bases, leaving 16 bases between the germline ends. The CDR3 loop reads CSAASQGVNEQYV. The CDR3 region has the DNA TGCAGTGCTGCCTCTCAGGGAGTCAACGAGCAGTACGTC.

The table lists this clonotype with many counts. The V and J genes are TRBV20-1 and TRBJ2-5; D may match TRBD1 or TRBD2 (5 bases each). The V gene lost 5 bases and the J gene lost 2 bases, with 18 bases spanning the gap. The CDR3 covers 15 residues. Germline lookup yields CDR1 DFQATT and CDR2 SNEGSKA (reference sequence). The CDR3: CSAQRTGQGQETQYF. Written as DNA, the CDR3 is TGCAGTGCTCAACGAACGGGGCAGGGACAAGAGACCCAGTACTTC.

The sample holds one count of this clonotype. The chain has TRBV29-1 and TRBJ2-1, with TRBD2 matching 7 bases. Germline V gene data show CDR1 as SQVTM and CDR2 as ANQGSEA. The CDR3 has 13 residues. The V gene end was trimmed by 2 bases and the J gene end by 6 bases; junction bases not matched to a gene: 4. The CDR3 sequence is CSVEREVGNEQFF. CDR3 in DNA: TGCAGCGTTGAACGGGAGGTCGGCAATGAGCAGTTCTTC.

The CDR3 DNA is TGTGCCAGCAGTGATTCAGGGGAAGAGACCCAGTACTTC. It is translated as CASSDSGEETQYF. The J gene is TRBJ2-5, the V gene TRBV6-1; maybe TRBD1 (6 bases). This CDR3 is built from 13 residues. From germline, CDR1 is MNHNS and CDR2 SASEGT. The germline V and J ends were trimmed by 3 bases and 3 bases, with 8 bases remaining between them.

The chain carries TRBV5-1 and TRBJ2-7; 7 bases align to TRBD2. The CDR3 sequence is 13 residues long. V dropped 3 bases and J dropped 5; count of bases not matched to a gene: 5. Germline values: CDR1 SGHRS, CDR2 YFSETQ. The CDR3 DNA is TGCGCCAGCAGCTCGGGCGGGGGAGACGAGCAGTACTTC. This translates into CASSSGGGDEQYF.

In its sample, this clonotype was seen many times. The rearrangement joins TRBV7-2 to TRBJ1-5; no firm D call. The CDR3 runs 12 residues. V lost 1 base to trimming and J lost 9 bases, with 7 bases between them. Looked up from germline, CDR1 is SGHTA and CDR2 is FQGNSA. CDR3 residues: CASSLEMAPQHF. In DNA, the CDR3 is TGTGCCAGCAGCTTAGAAATGGCGCCCCAGCATTTT.

The chain employs TRBV18 and TRBJ2-3, with a possible D match to TRBD2 (6 bases). Trimming stripped 3 bases from V and 6 bases from J, with 19 bases between. The V gene's germline CDR1 is KGHSH and CDR2 LQKENI. The CDR3 has 16 amino acids. The CDR3, as DNA: TGTGCCAGCTCACCCCGCGAAGGGACTGCTCGCGATACGCAGTATTTT. Translation: CASSPREGTARDTQYF.

Only a few counts were recorded for this clonotype. J is TRBJ2-3 and V is TRBV6-2 or TRBV6-3; 8 bases are a match to TRBD2. J gave up 3 bases and V 6 bases, and 11 bases lay outside the gene matches. Germline CDR1 MNHEY, CDR2 SVGEGT. The CDR3 loop spans 16 amino acids. As DNA, the CDR3 is TGTGCCAGCAGGATGCAGCGGGAGTGGGTAACAGATACGCAGTATTTT. As protein: CASRMQREWVTDTQYF.

In its sample, this clonotype was seen many times. This chain joins TRBV24-1 and TRBJ1-1, with D possibly being TRBD1 (6 bases). This CDR3 contains 13 residues. The V end was cut by 9 bases, the J end by 1 base, with 11 bases between. Germline V gene sequence: CDR1 KGHDR, CDR2 SFDVKD. The CDR3 region has the DNA TGTGCCACCCAGGGACATGGGAACACTGAAGCTTTCTTT. Translated: CATQGHGNTEAFF.

The chain recombines TRBV12-3 or TRBV12-4 with TRBJ2-2; D call uncertain. Trimming cost V 1 base and J 4 bases, with 10 bases left between them. The CDR3 runs to 15 residues. CDR3 protein: CASSLGVPGTGELFF. The CDR3, as DNA: TGTGCCAGCAGTTTAGGGGTACCGGGCACCGGGGAGCTGTTTTTT.

This clonotype was detected many times. The chain is built from TRBV7-2 and TRBJ2-3; D ambiguous. Germline-derived CDR1 and CDR2 are SGHTA and FQGNSA. Trimming cost V 2 bases and J 5 bases, with 8 bases left between them. CDR3 size: 13 residues. CDR3 sequence: CASSLPSGDTQYF. The CDR3 DNA sequence: TGTGCCAGCAGCTTACCCTCCGGAGATACGCAGTATTTT. Supplemented by reference TRBV7-2 and TRBJ2-3, the full variable domain reads GAGVSQSPSNKVTEKGKDVELRCDPISGHTALYWYRQSLGQGLEFLIYFQGNSAPDKSGLPSDRFSAERTGGSVSTLTIQRTQQEDSAVYLCASSLPSGDTQYFGPGTRLTVL.

This clonotype was counted many times. The CDR3: CASSPRGGGNEKLFF. CDR3 DNA: TGTGCCAGCAGCCCCCGAGGCGGGGGGAATGAAAAACTGTTTTTT. The chain couples TRBV7-2 to TRBJ1-4; perhaps TRBD1 as D (5 bases). The CDR3 contains 15 residues. V gave up 5 bases and J gave up 5 bases, with 15 bases separating them. The germline V gene has CDR1 SGHTA and CDR2 FQGNSA.

This clonotype was seen more than once but under ten times. This sequence joins TRBV7-2 and TRBJ2-2, with D hard to call. V was clipped by 2 bases and J by 4 bases, with 5 bases between them. Germline assignment: CDR1 SGHTA and CDR2 FQGNSA. This CDR3 spans 13 amino acids. The CDR3 loop reads CASSLFPTGELFF. The CDR3 region has the DNA TGTGCCAGCAGCTTATTTCCCACCGGGGAGCTGTTTTTT.

This sequence joins TRBV7-2 and TRBJ2-3; D gene unclear. V was pared by 6 bases and J by 1 base, with 8 bases between. The CDR3 has 13 residues. Germline V CDR1 and CDR2: SGHTA, FQGNSA. For the CDR3, the DNA is TGTGCCAGCAGATTCCGTGGCACAGATACGCAGTATTTT. Translation gives CASRFRGTDTQYF.

This clonotype was seen more than once but under ten times. V gene TRBV12-3 or TRBV12-4 combines with J gene TRBJ2-5; D gene unclear. The CDR3 covers 11 residues. The germline V and J ends were trimmed by 5 bases and 5 bases, with 6 bases remaining between them. This chain's CDR3 is CASSVSETQYF. The CDR3 DNA sequence: TGTGCCAGCAGTGTATCGGAGACCCAGTACTTC.

There are a few counts of this clonotype. The chain couples TRBV6-5 to TRBJ1-6; the D gene is possibly TRBD1 (6 bases). Germline assignment: CDR1 MNHEY and CDR2 SVGAGI. Trimming took 2 bases from V and 5 from J, leaving 13 bases between them. The CDR3 totals 16 residues. The CDR3 nucleotides read TGTGCCAGCAGTTACCTCGGGGGGCTAGATAATTCACCCCTCCACTTT. It is translated as CASSYLGGLDNSPLHF.

This clonotype was seen ten or more times. The V gene is TRBV11-3, the J gene TRBJ2-1, with a tentative D call TRBD2 (5 bases). The V gene lost 5 bases and the J gene lost 0 bases, with 11 bases spanning the gap. CDR3 length equals 15 residues. Per germline, CDR1 SGHNT and CDR2 YENEEA. The CDR3 coding sequence is TGTGCCAGCAGCGGTAGCGTTAGCTCCTACAATGAGCAGTTCTTC. Translated, it gives CASSGSVSSYNEQFF.

The chain is built from TRBV20-1 and TRBJ1-5, with unresolved D. The CDR3 sequence is 14 residues long. V lost 5 bases to trimming and J lost 3 bases, with 14 bases between them. Germline V CDR1 and CDR2: DFQATT, SNEGSKA (reference sequence). The CDR3 DNA sequence: TGCAGTGCTCGGAATGAGCAGAACAATCAGCCCCAGCATTTT. Residues: CSARNEQNNQPQHF.

The chain recombines TRBV7-2 with TRBJ2-2; D unclear. This CDR3 region has 13 residues. Per the germline V gene, CDR1 is SGHTA and CDR2 is FQGNSA. Trimming took off 6 bases at V and 1 base at J, with 6 bases between the two ends. Here the CDR3 reads CASRERNTGELFF. The CDR3 DNA reads TGTGCCAGCAGGGAGCGGAACACCGGGGAGCTGTTTTTT.

The J gene is TRBJ1-5, the V gene TRBV7-6; D is unresolved. The CDR3 spans 14 residues. With 2 bases removed from V and 0 bases from J, the gap between germline ends came to 5 bases. The germline V gene has CDR1 SGHVS and CDR2 FNYEAQ. The CDR3: CASSLNPSNQPQHF. The CDR3 DNA reads as TGTGCCAGCAGCTTAAACCCTAGCAATCAGCCCCAGCATTTT.

In its sample, this clonotype was seen many times. This chain links TRBV7-3 with TRBJ2-1; D gene unclear. V shed 1 base and J shed 0 bases, with 7 bases lying between them. Looked up from germline, CDR1 is SGHTA and CDR2 is FQGTGA. The CDR3 is made up of 15 amino acids. CDR3 residues: CASSLSGASYNEQFF. CDR3 coding DNA: TGTGCCAGCAGCTTAAGCGGAGCCTCCTACAATGAGCAGTTCTTC.

This clonotype occurred many times. CDR3 DNA: TGTGCCAGCAGCACCCCGGGAGGCAGAGGACTAGCGGGAGGGCGGGCAGATACGCAGTATTTT. Amino acids: CASSTPGGRGLAGGRADTQYF. J is TRBJ2-3 and V is TRBV7-2; 15 nucleotides line up with TRBD2. The ends lost 5 bases at V and 4 bases at J; junction bases unmatched: 19. CDR3 size: 21 residues. From germline, CDR1 is SGHTA and CDR2 FQGNSA.

This clonotype has a single count. The J gene is TRBJ1-2, the V gene TRBV10-3; D gene ambiguous. The germline V gene has CDR1 ENHRY and CDR2 SYGVKD. The CDR3 runs 14 residues. The V gene lost 0 bases and the J gene lost 0 bases, with 5 bases spanning the gap. The CDR3 spells CAISESLANYGYTF. Here the CDR3 DNA reads TGTGCCATCAGTGAGTCCTTAGCTAACTATGGCTACACCTTC.

This clonotype was seen more than once but under ten times. CDR3 coding DNA: TGTGCCAGCAGCTGGGGGAGCGGGAAAAGCGGGGAGCTGTTTTTT. Translated: CASSWGSGKSGELFF. V is TRBV7-3 and J is TRBJ2-2; 7 nucleotides align to TRBD2. The CDR3 covers 15 residues. Looked up from germline, CDR1 is SGHTA and CDR2 is FQGTGA. Losses at the gene ends were 4 bases for V and 7 bases for J; bases not matched to a gene: 9. Looking up the rest from reference TRBV7-3 and TRBJ2-2 gives the full variable domain: GAGVSQTPSNKVTEKGKYVELRCDPISGHTALYWYRQSLGQGPEFLIYFQGTGAADDSGLPNDRFFAVRPEGSVSTLKIQRTERGDSAVYLCASSWGSGKSGELFFGEGSRLTVL.

This clonotype was recorded at least ten times. The chain uses TRBV24-1 and TRBJ2-1, with 7 bases identical to TRBD2. V was clipped by 1 base and J by 5 bases; unmatched bases: 10. This CDR3 has 17 amino acids. CDR1 is KGHDR and CDR2 is SFDVKD in the germline V gene. The CDR3 reads CATSDFGVYGTNNEQFF. DNA of the CDR3: TGTGCCACCAGTGATTTCGGGGTATATGGGACTAACAATGAGCAGTTCTTC.

V is TRBV12-3 or TRBV12-4 and J is TRBJ2-3; D is ambiguous. The CDR3 consists of 13 residues. The V end was cut by 10 bases, the J end by 2 bases, with 13 bases between. The chain's CDR3 is CATRLLLTDTQYF. Here the CDR3 DNA reads TGTGCCACCCGACTCCTCCTCACAGATACGCAGTATTTT.